Presented here are 26 T cell receptor beta chains from one specimen sequenced in a study of T cells in Graves' hyperthyroidism and ophthalmopathy. Researchers amplified the TCR beta CDR3 regions from RNA transcripts. HTBI primers were employed in a first-round RT-PCR of the TCR CDR3. TCRdb independently ran MiXCR on the multiplex PCR reads; one entry per CDR3 protein. The repertoire includes around 540,000 distinct CDR3 sequences, roughly 16% of them detected once, and around 28% sits in the top ten. The sequenced material came from blood. The receptors here all came from a woman aged 30 to 39 with Graves' ophthalmopathy.

The chain carries TRBV27 and TRBJ2-1; tentatively, D is TRBD1 (6 bases). From germline, CDR1 is MNHEY and CDR2 SMNVEV (reference sequence). Trimming removed 3 bases at V and 3 bases at J, with 12 bases between. This CDR3 contains 15 residues. CDR3 protein: CASSFQGRLYNEQFF. CDR3 bases: TGTGCCAGCAGTTTTCAGGGGCGCCTCTACAATGAGCAGTTCTTC.

This clonotype was found many times. This chain uses TRBV28 with TRBJ2-7; the match to TRBD1 covers 9 bases. The J segment lost 8 bases and the V segment lost 5 bases, leaving 10 bases of the junction unmatched. The germline CDR1 and CDR2 sequences are MDHEN and SYDVKM. The CDR3 is 14 amino acids. In DNA, the CDR3 is TGTGCCAGCAGTCTTTCTCCGGGACAGGGCAAGCAGTACTTC. This translates into CASSLSPGQGKQYF.

The chain uses TRBV7-8 and TRBJ1-6; 12 bases align to TRBD1. Germline CDR1 reads SGHVS; CDR2 reads FQNEAQ. V shed 6 bases, J shed 10 bases, and the junction held 7 bases outside the gene matches. The CDR3 consists of 15 residues. The CDR3 spells CASRAGTGGHSPLHF. The DNA for the CDR3 is TGTGCCAGCAGGGCCGGGACAGGGGGCCACTCACCCCTCCACTTT.

The V call is TRBV28, the J call TRBJ2-7; no clear D gene. The CDR3 extends over 13 amino acids. V was cut by 2 bases and J by 3 bases, with 8 bases left in between. Germline loops: CDR1 MDHEN, CDR2 SYDVKM. The DNA of the CDR3 is TGTGCCAGCAGTTTAACTACAGACTACGAGCAGTACTTC. Translated, it gives CASSLTTDYEQYF.

This clonotype turned up a few times. The gene calls are TRBV5-4 and TRBJ2-2; D might be TRBD1 or TRBD2, each matching 6 bases. The germline gives CDR1 SGHNT, CDR2 YYREEE (reference sequence). V was trimmed by 2 bases and J by 4 bases, leaving 9 bases between them. The CDR3 length is 14 residues. The CDR3 nucleotides are TGTGCCAGCAGCTTCGAGGGGGGCACCGGGGAGCTGTTTTTT. This sequence encodes CASSFEGGTGELFF.

The chain combines TRBV9 with TRBJ1-4; 7 bases are a match to TRBD1. Trimming at V came to 0 bases and at J to 8 bases, leaving 7 bases not matched to a gene. Germline V gene data show CDR1 as SGDLS and CDR2 as YYNGEE. The CDR3 is 15 residues long. For the CDR3, the DNA is TGTGCCAGCAGCGTAGCTCGGACAGGCTACGAAAAACTGTTTTTT. It codes for CASSVARTGYEKLFF.

This clonotype was recorded at least ten times. This sequence joins TRBV7-3 and TRBJ2-5; no reliable D call. Germline values: CDR1 SGHTA, CDR2 FQGTGA. There are 14 residues in the CDR3. Trimming took off 1 base at V and 5 bases at J, with 11 bases between the two ends. The CDR3 nucleotides read TGTGCCAGCAGCTTAAGTCGTAATGGGGAGACCCAGTACTTC. It is translated as CASSLSRNGETQYF. Looking up the rest from reference TRBV7-3 and TRBJ2-5 gives the full variable domain: GAGVSQTPSNKVTEKGKYVELRCDPISGHTALYWYRQSLGQGPEFLIYFQGTGAADDSGLPNDRFFAVRPEGSVSTLKIQRTERGDSAVYLCASSLSRNGETQYFGPGTRLLVL.

This clonotype was detected ten times or more. The V gene is TRBV11-3, the J gene TRBJ2-1; TRBD2 might be the D (6 bases). This CDR3 spans 16 amino acids. In germline, CDR1 is SGHNT, CDR2 YENEEA. V was shortened by 2 bases and J by 7 bases, with 18 bases between the two germline ends. The CDR3 sequence: CASSLLARAGGNEQFF. In nucleotides, the CDR3 is TGTGCCAGCAGCTTATTAGCCAGGGCCGGGGGAAATGAGCAGTTCTTC. Full variable domain (rest looked up from reference TRBV11-3 and TRBJ2-1): EAGVVQSPRYKIIEKKQPVAFWCNPISGHNTLYWYLQNLGQGPELLIRYENEEAVDDSQLPKDRFSAERLKGVDSTLKIQPAELGDSAVYLCASSLLARAGGNEQFFGPGTRLTVL.

This clonotype was seen a few times. The chain combines TRBV7-9 with TRBJ2-7, with 7 bases fitting TRBD1. There are 13 residues in the CDR3. After removal of 5 bases from V and 3 bases from J, the junction contained 4 bases not matched to a gene. CDR1 and CDR2 (germline): SEHNR, FQNEAQ (reference sequence). The CDR3 reads CASSQGEYYEQYF. DNA of the CDR3: TGTGCCAGCAGCCAGGGGGAATACTACGAGCAGTACTTC. The entire variable domain, with the rest obtained from reference TRBV7-9 and TRBJ2-7, is as follows: DTGVSQNPRHKITKRGQNVTFRCDPISEHNRLYWYRQTLGQGPEFLTYFQNEAQLEKSRLLSDRFSAERPKGSFSTLEIQRTEQGDSAMYLCASSQGEYYEQYFGPGTRLTVT.

This clonotype was counted only a few times. V and J are TRBV6-4 and TRBJ2-2; D assignment may be TRBD1 or TRBD2 (5 bases each). Germline V gene lookup returns CDR1 MRHNA and CDR2 SNTAGT. The CDR3 contains 14 residues. V dropped 3 bases and J dropped 3 bases, with 8 bases sitting between them. The CDR3 DNA sequence: TGTGCCAGCAGTGAGATGGGGGACACCGGGGAGCTGTTTTTT. Translation: CASSEMGDTGELFF.

This clonotype was observed a handful of times. A read error may account for a junction end that differs from germline. The chain employs TRBV5-1 and TRBJ1-1, with D maybe TRBD1 (5 bases). CDR1 SGHRS and CDR2 YFSETQ come from the germline V gene. The CDR3 contains 15 residues. The CDR3 bases are TGCGCCGGCAGCTTAATGACGGACGGGACGACTGAAGCTTTCTTT. Translating gives CAGSLMTDGTTEAFF.

The chain has TRBV28 and TRBJ1-1; D is unclear. V gave up 5 bases and J gave up 1 base, with 11 bases separating them. This CDR3 is 14 amino acids long. CDR1 and CDR2 from the germline V gene are MDHEN and SYDVKM. CDR3 DNA: TGTGCCAGCAGTGAGGGCGGCAGGAACACTGAAGCTTTCTTT. Its protein is CASSEGGRNTEAFF.

This clonotype has at least ten counts. The chain is built from TRBV12-3 or TRBV12-4 and TRBJ2-1, with a possible D match to TRBD1 (5 bases). V dropped 7 bases and J dropped 4 bases, with 11 bases sitting between them. The CDR3 consists of 13 residues. The CDR3 sequence is CASTEQEYNEQFF. The DNA of the CDR3 is TGTGCCAGCACGGAACAGGAGTACAATGAGCAGTTCTTC.

This clonotype was picked up a small number of times. The V call is TRBV7-2, the J call TRBJ1-5; D gene ambiguous. The V gene's germline CDR1 is SGHTA and CDR2 FQGNSA. CDR3 size: 12 residues. Between the trimmed V and J ends, which lost 5 bases and 3 bases, there was a span of 5 bases. The CDR3 nucleotides are TGTGCCAGCAGCGCACACAATCAGCCCCAGCATTTT. Its translation: CASSAHNQPQHF.

This clonotype came up many times. The V and J genes are TRBV5-1 and TRBJ2-1; D unclear. This CDR3 has 14 residues. CDR1 and CDR2 from the germline V gene are SGHRS and YFSETQ. Trimming cost V 0 bases and J 9 bases, with 13 bases left between them. For the CDR3, the DNA is TGCGCCAGCAGCTTGGGGTCAGGTCTCGGTGAGCAGTTCTTC. Translated: CASSLGSGLGEQFF. The whole variable domain, remainder taken from reference TRBV5-1 and TRBJ2-1, is KAGVTQTPRYLIKTRGQQVTLSCSPISGHRSVSWYQQTPGQGLQFLFEYFSETQRNKGNFPGRFSGRQFSNSRSEMNVSTLELGDSALYLCASSLGSGLGEQFFGPGTRLTVL.

J is TRBJ2-7 and V is TRBV27, with 7 bases identical to TRBD2. The length of the CDR3 is 15 residues. CDR1 is MNHEY, CDR2 SMNVEV, per germline (reference sequence). V was pared by 5 bases and J by 1 base, with 8 bases of the junction left unmatched. The CDR3 loop reads CASSPLAAPSYEQYF. CDR3 DNA: TGTGCCAGCAGTCCCCTAGCGGCACCTTCCTACGAGCAGTACTTC.

This clonotype was recorded a few times. This sequence may be a read error, since a much larger clone differs from it by one base. The rearrangement uses TRBV28 and TRBJ2-5; perhaps TRBD1 as D (6 bases). The CDR3 runs 15 residues. The germline V gene encodes CDR1 MDHEN and CDR2 SYDVKM. As DNA, the CDR3 is TGTGCCAGCAGTTCGGACAGAGGTATACAAGAGGCCCAGTACTTC. Protein product: CASSSDRGIQEAQYF.

This clonotype has at least ten counts. The V call is TRBV6-2 or TRBV6-3, the J call TRBJ2-1; D might be TRBD2 (5 bases). The CDR3 has 13 residues. Trimming shortened V by 3 bases and J by 8 bases, and 11 bases separated the two germline ends. CDR1 is MNHEY and CDR2 is SVGEGT in the germline V gene. DNA for the CDR3: TGTGCCAGCAGTTATGCCGTGGGAGATGAGCAGTTCTTC. Translated, it gives CASSYAVGDEQFF.

In this sample, this clonotype turned up many times. DNA for the CDR3: TGTGCCAGCAACCGGGACAGGGGTAGCAGTGAGCAGTTCTTC. Protein: CASNRDRGSSEQFF. The chain recombines TRBV5-8 with TRBJ2-1; 10 bases map to TRBD1. Trimming cost V 6 bases and J 9 bases; bases outside gene matches: 9. The CDR3 has 14 residues. Germline CDR1 reads SGHTS; CDR2 reads YDEGEE.

In its sample, this clonotype was seen many times. The chain uses TRBV15 and TRBJ2-3, with 13 bases matching TRBD2. This CDR3 contains 18 residues. V gave up 2 bases and J gave up 1 base; unmatched junction bases: 6. Germline V gene lookup returns CDR1 LNHNV and CDR2 YYDKDF (reference sequence). The CDR3 loop reads CATSRSRTSGSGTDTQYF. For the CDR3, the DNA is TGTGCCACCAGCAGATCTAGGACTAGCGGGAGTGGCACAGATACGCAGTATTTT.

This clonotype appeared many times. V and J are TRBV20-1 and TRBJ1-5; TRBD1 aligns across 7 bases. From germline, CDR1 is DFQATT and CDR2 SNEGSKA (reference sequence). The CDR3 is made up of 15 amino acids. V was clipped by 4 bases and J by 2 bases; unmatched bases: 8. The CDR3 sequence is CSATGTAYRNQPQHF. CDR3 sequence (DNA): TGCAGTGCTACCGGGACAGCGTATCGCAATCAGCCCCAGCATTTT.

In this sample, this clonotype turned up many times. The V call is TRBV20-1, the J call TRBJ2-3; D possibly matches TRBD1 or TRBD2 (6 bases each). This CDR3 contains 13 residues. Germline V gene sequence: CDR1 DFQATT, CDR2 SNEGSKA (reference sequence). The CDR3 bases are TGCAGCCCCTCGGAGGGGGATCCAGATACGCAGTATTTT. Translated: CSPSEGDPDTQYF.

CDR3 residues: CSARTSGRNSYEQYF. CDR3 sequence (DNA): TGCAGTGCTAGAACTAGCGGGAGGAATTCCTACGAGCAGTACTTC. The rearrangement uses TRBV20-1 and TRBJ2-7, with 12 bases aligning to TRBD2. V shed 2 bases and J 1 base; nucleotides not matched to a gene: 3. Germline V gene data show CDR1 as DFQATT and CDR2 as SNEGSKA (reference sequence). The CDR3 has 15 amino acids.

Ten or more counts support this clonotype. The V call is TRBV30, the J call TRBJ2-1; D unclear. CDR3 length: 8 residues. Germline V gene sequence: CDR1 GTSNPN, CDR2 SVGIG (reference sequence). Trimming took off 6 bases at V and 6 bases at J, with 0 bases between the two ends. The CDR3 region has the DNA TGTGCCTGCAATGAGCAGTTCTTC. Translating it yields CACNEQFF.

This clonotype showed up many times. V is TRBV20-1 and J is TRBJ2-2, with a weak D call TRBD2 (6 bases). The germline V gene encodes CDR1 DFQATT and CDR2 SNEGSKA (reference sequence). The CDR3 has 15 residues. V was shortened by 0 bases and J by 2 bases, with 10 bases between the two germline ends. CDR3: CSARDWGLNTGELFF. CDR3 bases: TGCAGTGCTAGAGATTGGGGACTCAACACCGGGGAGCTGTTTTTT.

This clonotype was observed a few times. As DNA, the CDR3 is TGTGCCAGCAGTTACATGTCTAGCAGGTCCTACGAGCAGTACTTC. It codes for CASSYMSSRSYEQYF. The J gene is TRBJ2-7, the V gene TRBV6-2 or TRBV6-3; D may be TRBD2 (5 bases). The V and J ends lost 2 bases and 1 base respectively, with 12 bases between them. The CDR3 consists of 15 residues. Germline V CDR1 and CDR2: MNHEY, SVGEGT.